One and the same sample provided the 10 T cell receptor beta chains below, sequenced in a study of cytomegalovirus exposure and HLA in healthy donors. Clones were read by immunoSEQ multiplex PCR, and TCRdb kept only the in-frame ones, dropping some. The table includes approximately 98,000 clones, approximately 85% detected once. Sequencing was carried out using PBMCs. All receptors derive from a woman aged 18-29 years in good health and CMV-seronegative.

The V call is TRBV27, the J call TRBJ1-1, with 7 bases lining up with TRBD1. Germline trimming cut 6 bases from V and 8 bases from J; bases unmatched to any gene: 3. The CDR3 extends over 11 amino acids. Germline V gene data show CDR1 as MNHEY and CDR2 as SMNVEV (reference sequence). CDR3 nucleotide sequence: TGTGCCAGCAGGACAGGGACAGAAGCTTTCTTT. Translated, it gives CASRTGTEAFF.

This clone was counted a single time. This rearrangement joins TRBV5-1 to TRBJ2-2; 8 bases line up with TRBD1. Per the germline V gene, CDR1 is SGHRS and CDR2 is YFSETQ. The CDR3 loop spans 16 amino acids. J gave up 0 bases and V 4 bases, and 5 bases lay outside the gene matches. The DNA for the CDR3 is TGCGCCAGCAGCACGGGACAGGCCACGAACACCGGGGAGCTGTTTTTT. This encodes CASSTGQATNTGELFF. The whole variable domain, remainder taken from reference TRBV5-1 and TRBJ2-2, is KAGVTQTPRYLIKTRGQQVTLSCSPISGHRSVSWYQQTPGQGLQFLFEYFSETQRNKGNFPGRFSGRQFSNSRSEMNVSTLELGDSALYLCASSTGQATNTGELFFGEGSRLTVL.

The genes are TRBV2 and TRBJ2-4; D may be TRBD2 (5 bases). This CDR3 has 14 residues. CDR1 is SNHLY, CDR2 FYNNEI, per germline. V was trimmed by 4 bases and J by 7 bases, leaving 14 bases between them. The CDR3 region has the DNA TGTGCCAGCAGTGCGTCCTTCGGCGGGAACATTCAGTACTTC. Protein sequence: CASSASFGGNIQYF. Together with reference TRBV2 and TRBJ2-4, the CDR3 gives the full variable domain: EPEVTQTPSHQVTQMGQEVILRCVPISNHLYFYWYRQILGQKVEFLVSFYNNEISEKSEIFDDQFSVERPDGSNFTLKIRSTKLEDSAMYFCASSASFGGNIQYFGAGTRLSVL.

This clone was counted a few times. The J gene is TRBJ2-7, the V gene TRBV11-2; tentative D call: TRBD2 (6 bases). The CDR3 extends over 12 amino acids. The V gene lost 5 bases and the J gene lost 2 bases, with 7 bases spanning the gap. CDR1 SGHAT and CDR2 FQNNGV come from the germline V gene. The CDR3 DNA follows: TGTGCCAGCAGCAGGACTACCTACGAGCAGTACTTC. It codes for CASSRTTYEQYF.

The gene calls are TRBV9 and TRBJ2-1, with D perhaps matching TRBD1 (6 bases). The CDR3 is 15 amino acids. Germline V CDR1 and CDR2: SGDLS, YYNGEE. The germline V and J ends were trimmed by 3 bases and 0 bases, with 10 bases remaining between them. CDR3 in amino acids: CASSGRGNSYNEQFF. The CDR3 DNA reads as TGTGCCAGCAGCGGCAGGGGTAACTCCTACAATGAGCAGTTCTTC.

This sequence joins TRBV4-1 and TRBJ2-3; 9 positions agree with TRBD2. The CDR3 length is 15 residues. Per germline, CDR1 MGHRA and CDR2 YSYEKL. V lost 4 bases, J lost 2 bases, and 4 bases stayed unmatched. CDR3 sequence reads: CASSPAGGTTDTQYF. The CDR3 DNA reads as TGCGCCAGCAGCCCAGCGGGGGGAACCACAGATACGCAGTATTTT.

V is TRBV2 and J is TRBJ2-2, with a tentative D call TRBD1 (5 bases). The CDR3 consists of 14 residues. Germline values: CDR1 SNHLY, CDR2 FYNNEI. With 9 bases removed from V and 4 bases from J, the gap between germline ends came to 15 bases. The CDR3 loop reads CASKRQGSTGELFF. The DNA for the CDR3 is TGTGCCAGTAAACGGCAGGGAAGCACCGGGGAGCTGTTTTTT.

This clone was recorded only once. This chain links TRBV11-2 with TRBJ1-1; TRBD1 agrees at 9 bases. The germline CDR1 and CDR2 sequences are SGHAT and FQNNGV. Trimming took 5 bases from V and 3 from J; bases not matched to a gene: 10. The CDR3 has 16 amino acids. CDR3 sequence (DNA): TGTGCCAGCAGCCTTGGGACAGGGTGGGCGGACACTGAAGCTTTCTTT. It codes for CASSLGTGWADTEAFF. Together with reference TRBV11-2 and TRBJ1-1, the CDR3 gives the full variable domain: EAGVAQSPRYKIIEKRQSVAFWCNPISGHATLYWYQQILGQGPKLLIQFQNNGVVDDSQLPKDRFSAERLKGVDSTLKIQPAKLEDSAVYLCASSLGTGWADTEAFFGQGTRLTVV.

V and J are TRBV5-4 and TRBJ2-1, with 7 bases that match TRBD1. This CDR3 contains 15 residues. The germline V gene has CDR1 SGHNT and CDR2 YYREEE (reference sequence). V shed 5 bases, J shed 2 bases, and the junction held 7 bases outside the gene matches. The CDR3 nucleotides read TGTGCCAGCAGTTACGGGACAGTAACCTACAATGAGCAGTTCTTC. Translated, it gives CASSYGTVTYNEQFF.

This clone was seen only once. This rearrangement joins TRBV21-1 to TRBJ2-2; TRBD1, the table's D call, lacks a check against the DNA. TRBV21-1 is a recognized pseudogene. The CDR3 covers 20 residues. The CDR3 DNA sequence: TGTGCCAGCAGCCCCAGGCGTCCGACAGGGGGCGCGTCAAACACCGGGGAGCTGTTTTTT. Its translation: CASSPRRPTGGASNTGELFF.